The 14 T cell receptor beta chains listed next were all sequenced from one sample in a study of shared clonotypes between healthy human individuals. Clones were sequenced by immunoSEQ multiplex PCR, and TCRdb holds only the in-frame ones, with some missing. The sample includes a few million clones, more than 80% of them seen just once. The sequencing sample was made of naive CD4+ T cells from PBMCs. Subset in this sample: CD45RA+ positively selected. Receptors originate from a young man in good health. Some clones in this sample may be carry-over from other donors' samples.

This clone appeared once. This sequence joins TRBV9 and TRBJ2-3, with TRBD2 as a possible D gene (6 bases). V was pared by 2 bases and J by 0 bases, with 10 bases between. The CDR3 consists of 15 residues. The germline CDR1 and CDR2 sequences are SGDLS and YYNGEE. As DNA, the CDR3 is TGTGCCAGCAGCGTGACTAGTAAAAGCACAGATACGCAGTATTTT. Its protein product is CASSVTSKSTDTQYF.

The chain uses TRBV12-5 and TRBJ2-2; TRBD2 matches at 9 bases. V shed 6 bases, J shed 5 bases, and the junction held 10 bases outside the gene matches. There are 16 residues in the CDR3. Germline loops: CDR1 LGHNT, CDR2 FRNRAP. The DNA of the CDR3 is TGTGCTAGTGGCCTAACCCCGACTAGCGGAACCGGGGAGCTGTTTTTT. This sequence encodes CASGLTPTSGTGELFF.

With respect to this clone: This sample includes further DNA sequences coding for the same CDR3. The V gene is TRBV29-1, the J gene TRBJ2-5; a weak D match, TRBD2 (6 bases). The length of the CDR3 is 13 residues. The germline V gene has CDR1 SQVTM and CDR2 ANQGSEA. V was shortened by 1 base and J by 3 bases, with 9 bases between the two germline ends. The CDR3 spells CSVEGGRKETQYF. CDR3 coding DNA: TGCAGCGTTGAAGGAGGGAGGAAAGAGACCCAGTACTTC.

A single count supports this clone. J is TRBJ1-1 and V is TRBV29-1; 7 bases align to TRBD1. The CDR3 loop spans 14 amino acids. Trimming cost V 0 bases and J 5 bases; bases outside gene matches: 6. In germline, CDR1 is SQVTM, CDR2 ANQGSEA. CDR3 sequence (DNA): TGCAGCGTTGAAGATCCAGGGGGAAGGACTGAAGCTTTCTTT. The encoded protein is CSVEDPGGRTEAFF.

This chain joins TRBV19 and TRBJ1-5; a possible D gene is TRBD1 (6 bases). V gave up 5 bases and J gave up 9 bases, with 20 bases separating them. Germline assignment: CDR1 LNHDA and CDR2 SQIVND (reference sequence). CDR3 length: 15 residues. The CDR3 region has the DNA TGTGCCAGTAGTCCGGTGGCAGGGGATGGTTTGCCCCAGCATTTT. Its protein is CASSPVAGDGLPQHF.

On this clone itself: Other DNA variants within this sample encode the same CDR3. The rearrangement links TRBV2 to TRBJ2-1, with 7 bases matching TRBD2. This CDR3 contains 14 residues. J was trimmed by 4 bases and V by 0 bases; bases with no gene match: 0. Germline CDR1 reads SNHLY; CDR2 reads FYNNEI. CDR3 amino acids: CASSEAGGYNEQFF. Here the CDR3 DNA reads TGTGCCAGCAGTGAAGCGGGAGGGTACAATGAGCAGTTCTTC.

The rearrangement joins TRBV18 to TRBJ2-3; TRBD2 agrees at 8 bases. Looked up from germline, CDR1 is KGHSH and CDR2 is LQKENI. The CDR3 runs to 17 residues. V lost 1 base, J lost 0 bases, and 6 bases stayed unmatched. The CDR3 DNA is TGTGCCAGCTCACCACTTACTAGCGGAGCCAGCACAGATACGCAGTATTTT. It yields the protein CASSPLTSGASTDTQYF.

This clone appeared a single time. The chain couples TRBV7-9 to TRBJ2-7, with D tentatively TRBD2 (6 bases). The CDR3 is 14 residues long. Germline V gives CDR1 SEHNR, CDR2 FQNEAQ (reference sequence). The V end lost 8 bases, the J end lost 2 bases, and 16 bases lay between the germline ends. The CDR3 nucleotides read TGTGCCAGCTATTCTAGCGAGCGACCCTACGAGCAGTACTTC. Its translation is CASYSSERPYEQYF.

The V gene is TRBV7-2, the J gene TRBJ2-1; D may be TRBD1 or TRBD2 (5 bases each). This CDR3 is 14 amino acids long. Germline lookup yields CDR1 SGHTA and CDR2 FQGNSA. V was cut by 4 bases and J by 5 bases, with 12 bases left in between. CDR3 sequence: CASSSRDPHNEQFF. CDR3 DNA: TGTGCCAGCAGCTCCCGGGACCCCCACAATGAGCAGTTCTTC.

The chain carries TRBV4-1 and TRBJ2-5, with D possibly called TRBD1 or TRBD2 (5 bases each). V lost 3 bases, J lost 5 bases, and 16 bases lay in between. Germline CDR1 MGHRA, CDR2 YSYEKL. The length of the CDR3 is 15 residues. DNA of the CDR3: TGCGCCAGCAGCCAGGCTCCGGGGCCAGGGGAGACCCAGTACTTC. It translates to CASSQAPGPGETQYF.

This chain links TRBV29-1 with TRBJ2-3; possibly TRBD1 for D (5 bases). This CDR3 contains 14 residues. V lost 7 bases, J lost 5 bases, and 19 bases lay in between. Germline assignment: CDR1 SQVTM and CDR2 ANQGSEA. The CDR3 DNA sequence: TGCAGCGGCGAAGGGTGGCAGGGATTAGATACGCAGTATTTT. The encoded protein is CSGEGWQGLDTQYF.

Details on this clone: Other DNA variants within this sample encode the same CDR3. The rearrangement joins TRBV7-2 to TRBJ2-3; 7 nucleotides align to TRBD1. V was clipped by 5 bases and J by 3 bases; unmatched bases: 5. The CDR3 is 14 residues long. Germline V gene data show CDR1 as SGHTA and CDR2 as FQGNSA. The CDR3 DNA reads TGTGCCAGCAGCCCCCGGACAGGAACAGATACGCAGTATTTT. Translation: CASSPRTGTDTQYF.

The CDR3 DNA reads as TGCGCCAGCAGCTTGGCCAAGATAGCGGGCCCCTACGAGCAGTACTTC. Translation: CASSLAKIAGPYEQYF. The V call is TRBV5-1, the J call TRBJ2-7; 7 bases match TRBD2. The length of the CDR3 is 16 residues. The V gene's germline CDR1 is SGHRS and CDR2 YFSETQ. With 0 bases clipped from V and 2 bases from J, the junction kept 8 bases outside the gene matches.

This chain links TRBV7-3 with TRBJ1-2, with 7 bases that match TRBD1. V was pared by 1 base and J by 4 bases, with 9 bases of the junction left unmatched. The CDR3 covers 16 residues. Germline-derived CDR1 and CDR2 are SGHTA and FQGTGA. This CDR3 reads CASSLMTGLQIYGYTF. CDR3 sequence (DNA): TGTGCCAGCAGCTTAATGACAGGGTTACAGATCTATGGCTACACCTTC.